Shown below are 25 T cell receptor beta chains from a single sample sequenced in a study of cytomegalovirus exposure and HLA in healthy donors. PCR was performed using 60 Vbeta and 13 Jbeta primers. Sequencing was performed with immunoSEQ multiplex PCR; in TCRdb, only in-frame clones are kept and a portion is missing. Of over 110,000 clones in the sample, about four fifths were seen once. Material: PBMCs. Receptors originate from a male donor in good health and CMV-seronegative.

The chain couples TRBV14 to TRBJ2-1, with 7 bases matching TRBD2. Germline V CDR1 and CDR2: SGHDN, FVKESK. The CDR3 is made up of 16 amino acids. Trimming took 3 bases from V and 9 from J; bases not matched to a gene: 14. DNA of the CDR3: TGTGCCAGCAGCCACAAGGGGCCCGGACTAGTTCTTGAGCAGTTCTTC. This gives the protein CASSHKGPGLVLEQFF.

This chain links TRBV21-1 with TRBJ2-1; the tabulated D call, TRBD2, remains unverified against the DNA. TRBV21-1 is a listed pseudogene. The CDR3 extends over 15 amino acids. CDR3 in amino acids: CASRDGLAGINEQFF. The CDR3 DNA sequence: TGTGCCAGCAGGGACGGACTAGCAGGAATCAATGAGCAGTTCTTC.

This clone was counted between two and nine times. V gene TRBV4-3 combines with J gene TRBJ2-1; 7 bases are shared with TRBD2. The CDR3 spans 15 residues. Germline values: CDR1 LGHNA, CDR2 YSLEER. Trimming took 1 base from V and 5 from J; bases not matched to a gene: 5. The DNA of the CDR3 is TGCGCCAGCAGCCAAGTCGCGGGAGCACACAATGAGCAGTTCTTC. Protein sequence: CASSQVAGAHNEQFF.

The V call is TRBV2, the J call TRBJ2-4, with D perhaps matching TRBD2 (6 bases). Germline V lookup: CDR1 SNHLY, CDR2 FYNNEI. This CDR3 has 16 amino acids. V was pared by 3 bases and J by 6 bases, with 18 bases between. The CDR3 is CASSEAGRSGGNIQYF. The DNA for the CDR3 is TGTGCCAGCAGTGAGGCGGGGCGGAGTGGGGGAAACATTCAGTACTTC.

Written as DNA, the CDR3 is TGTGCCAGTAGTCGCTCGGGACTAGCGGACTACGAGCAGTACTTC. Its translation: CASSRSGLADYEQYF. The rearrangement joins TRBV19 to TRBJ2-7; 11 bases are a match to TRBD2. The V and J ends lost 5 bases and 3 bases, in that order; junction bases with no gene match: 6. CDR1 and CDR2 from the germline V gene are LNHDA and SQIVND (reference sequence). The CDR3 runs to 15 residues.

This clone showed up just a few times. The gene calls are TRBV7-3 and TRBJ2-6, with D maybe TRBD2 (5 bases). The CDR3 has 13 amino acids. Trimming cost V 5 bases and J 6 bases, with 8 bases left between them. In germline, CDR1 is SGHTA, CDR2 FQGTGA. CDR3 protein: CASSHGEANVLTF. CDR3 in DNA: TGTGCCAGCAGCCACGGGGAGGCCAACGTCCTGACTTTC. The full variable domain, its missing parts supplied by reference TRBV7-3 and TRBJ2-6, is GAGVSQTPSNKVTEKGKYVELRCDPISGHTALYWYRQSLGQGPEFLIYFQGTGAADDSGLPNDRFFAVRPEGSVSTLKIQRTERGDSAVYLCASSHGEANVLTFGAGSRLTVL.

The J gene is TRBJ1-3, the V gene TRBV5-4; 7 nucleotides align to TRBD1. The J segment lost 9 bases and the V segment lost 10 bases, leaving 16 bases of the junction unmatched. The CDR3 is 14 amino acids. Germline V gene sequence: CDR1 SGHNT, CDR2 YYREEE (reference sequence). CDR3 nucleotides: TGTGCCGCATCGGACAGGCAGAGGGTCGGCACCATATATTTT. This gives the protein CAASDRQRVGTIYF.

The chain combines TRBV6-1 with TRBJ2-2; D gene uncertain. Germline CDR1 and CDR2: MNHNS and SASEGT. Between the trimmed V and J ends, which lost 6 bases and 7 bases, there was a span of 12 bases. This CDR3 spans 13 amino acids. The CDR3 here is CASRKELGGELFF. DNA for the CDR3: TGTGCCAGCAGAAAGGAGTTAGGCGGGGAGCTGTTTTTT.

The CDR3 DNA reads TGTGCCAGCAGTTTGCTTGCGGGAGTAACGGGAGATACGCAGTATTTT. This translates into CASSLLAGVTGDTQYF. The rearrangement uses TRBV27 and TRBJ2-3; 7 bases match TRBD2. In germline, CDR1 is MNHEY, CDR2 SMNVEV (reference sequence). This CDR3 comprises 16 residues. V gave up 3 bases and J gave up 5 bases; unmatched junction bases: 11.

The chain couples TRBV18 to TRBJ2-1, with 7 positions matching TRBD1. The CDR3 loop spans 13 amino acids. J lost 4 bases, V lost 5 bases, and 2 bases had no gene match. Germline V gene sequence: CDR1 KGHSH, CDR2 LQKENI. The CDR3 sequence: CASSSTGYNEQFF. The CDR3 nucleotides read TGTGCCAGCTCATCGACAGGGTACAATGAGCAGTTCTTC.

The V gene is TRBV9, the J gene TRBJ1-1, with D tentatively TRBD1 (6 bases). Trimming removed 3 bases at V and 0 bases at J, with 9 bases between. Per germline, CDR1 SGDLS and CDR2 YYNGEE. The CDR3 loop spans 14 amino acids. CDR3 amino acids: CASSAGQLNTEAFF. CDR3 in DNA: TGTGCCAGCAGCGCCGGACAGTTGAACACTGAAGCTTTCTTT.

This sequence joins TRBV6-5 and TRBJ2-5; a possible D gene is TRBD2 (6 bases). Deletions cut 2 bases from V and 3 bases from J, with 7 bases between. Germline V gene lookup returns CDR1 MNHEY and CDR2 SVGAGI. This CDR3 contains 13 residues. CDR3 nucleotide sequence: TGTGCCAGCAGTTACGGGGGGAAAGAGACCCAGTACTTC. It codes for CASSYGGKETQYF.

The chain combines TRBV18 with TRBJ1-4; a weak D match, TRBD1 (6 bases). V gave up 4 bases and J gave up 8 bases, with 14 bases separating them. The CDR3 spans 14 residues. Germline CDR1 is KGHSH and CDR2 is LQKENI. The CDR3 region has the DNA TGTGCCAGCTCACACTCACAGGGAAGAGAAAAACTGTTTTTT. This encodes CASSHSQGREKLFF. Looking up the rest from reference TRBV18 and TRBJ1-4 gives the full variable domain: NAGVMQNPRHLVRRRGQEARLRCSPMKGHSHVYWYRQLPEEGLKFMVYLQKENIIDESGMPKERFSAEFPKEGPSILRIQQVVRGDSAAYFCASSHSQGREKLFFGSGTQLSVL.

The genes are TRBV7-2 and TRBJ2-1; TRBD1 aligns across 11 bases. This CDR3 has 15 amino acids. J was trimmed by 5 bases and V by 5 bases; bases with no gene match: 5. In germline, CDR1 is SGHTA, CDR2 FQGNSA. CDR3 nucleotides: TGTGCCAGCAGCCCCCGGGACAGGGGGGACAATGAGCAGTTCTTC. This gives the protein CASSPRDRGDNEQFF.

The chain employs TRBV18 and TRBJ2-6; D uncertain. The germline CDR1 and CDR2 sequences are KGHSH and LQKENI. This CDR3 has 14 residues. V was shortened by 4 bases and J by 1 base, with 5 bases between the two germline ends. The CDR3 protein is CASSLESGANVLTF. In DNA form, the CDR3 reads TGTGCCAGCTCACTAGAATCTGGGGCCAACGTCCTGACTTTC. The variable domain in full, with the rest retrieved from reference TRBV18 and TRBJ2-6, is NAGVMQNPRHLVRRRGQEARLRCSPMKGHSHVYWYRQLPEEGLKFMVYLQKENIIDESGMPKERFSAEFPKEGPSILRIQQVVRGDSAAYFCASSLESGANVLTFGAGSRLTVL.

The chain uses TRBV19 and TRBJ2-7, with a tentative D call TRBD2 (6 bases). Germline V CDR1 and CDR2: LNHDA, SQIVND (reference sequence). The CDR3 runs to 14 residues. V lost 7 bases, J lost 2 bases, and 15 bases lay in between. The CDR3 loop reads CASTPPGLPYEQYF. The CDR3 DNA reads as TGTGCCAGTACCCCACCGGGACTTCCCTACGAGCAGTACTTC.

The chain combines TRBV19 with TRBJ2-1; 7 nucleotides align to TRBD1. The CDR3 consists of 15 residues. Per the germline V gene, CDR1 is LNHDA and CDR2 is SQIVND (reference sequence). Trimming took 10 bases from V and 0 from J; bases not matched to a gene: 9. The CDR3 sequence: CATGDSLLSYNEQFF. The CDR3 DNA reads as TGTGCCACAGGGGACAGCCTCCTCTCCTACAATGAGCAGTTCTTC.

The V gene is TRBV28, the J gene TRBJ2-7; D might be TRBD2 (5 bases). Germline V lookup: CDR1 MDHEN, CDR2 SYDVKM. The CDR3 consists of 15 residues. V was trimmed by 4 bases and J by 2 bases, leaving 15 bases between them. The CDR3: CASSSLTRLTYEQYF. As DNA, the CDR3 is TGTGCCAGCAGTTCCCTGACTCGACTAACCTACGAGCAGTACTTC.

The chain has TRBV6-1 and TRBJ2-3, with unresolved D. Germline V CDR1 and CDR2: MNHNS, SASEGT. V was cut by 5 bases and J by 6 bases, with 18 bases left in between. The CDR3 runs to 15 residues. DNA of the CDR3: TGTGCCAGCAGTTTCTTAAGAGGCAGCTACGATACGCAGTATTTT. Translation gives CASSFLRGSYDTQYF.

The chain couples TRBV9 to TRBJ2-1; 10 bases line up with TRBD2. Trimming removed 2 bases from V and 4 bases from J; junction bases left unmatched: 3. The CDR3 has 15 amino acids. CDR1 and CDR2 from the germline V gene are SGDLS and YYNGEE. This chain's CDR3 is CASSVGLAAYNEQFF. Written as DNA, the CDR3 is TGTGCCAGCAGCGTCGGACTAGCGGCATACAATGAGCAGTTCTTC.

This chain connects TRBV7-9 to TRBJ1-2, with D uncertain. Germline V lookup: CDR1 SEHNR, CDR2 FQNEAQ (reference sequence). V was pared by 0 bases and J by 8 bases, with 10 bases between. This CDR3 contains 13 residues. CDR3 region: CASSLAHGYGYTF. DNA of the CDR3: TGTGCCAGCAGCTTAGCCCACGGGTACGGCTACACCTTC.

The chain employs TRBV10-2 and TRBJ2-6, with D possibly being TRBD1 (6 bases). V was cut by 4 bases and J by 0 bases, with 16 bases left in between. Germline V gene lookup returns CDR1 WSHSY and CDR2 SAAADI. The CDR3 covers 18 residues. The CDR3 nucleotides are TGCGCCAGCAGTGGCTATCGACAGGTTAGCTCTGGGGCCAACGTCCTGACTTTC. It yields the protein CASSGYRQVSSGANVLTF.

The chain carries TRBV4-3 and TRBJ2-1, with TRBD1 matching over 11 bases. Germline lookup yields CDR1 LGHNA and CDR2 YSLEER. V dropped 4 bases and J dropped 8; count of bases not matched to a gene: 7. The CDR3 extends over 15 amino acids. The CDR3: CASSRPGQGGDEQFF. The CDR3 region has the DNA TGCGCCAGCAGCCGACCGGGACAGGGGGGCGATGAGCAGTTCTTC.

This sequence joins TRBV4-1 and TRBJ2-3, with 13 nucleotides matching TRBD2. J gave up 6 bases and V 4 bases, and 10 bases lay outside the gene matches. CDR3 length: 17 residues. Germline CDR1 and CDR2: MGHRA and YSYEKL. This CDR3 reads CASSPMSGTSGTDTQYF. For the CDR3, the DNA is TGCGCCAGCAGCCCTATGTCCGGGACTAGCGGGACGGATACGCAGTATTTT.

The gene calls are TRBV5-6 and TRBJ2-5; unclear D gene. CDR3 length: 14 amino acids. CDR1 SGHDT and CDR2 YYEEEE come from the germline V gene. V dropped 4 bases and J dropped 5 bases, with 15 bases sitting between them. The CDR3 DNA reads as TGTGCCAGCAGCCTAAGGAGCCCGTCGGAGACCCAGTACTTC. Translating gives CASSLRSPSETQYF. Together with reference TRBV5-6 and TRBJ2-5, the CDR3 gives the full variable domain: DAGVTQSPTHLIKTRGQQVTLRCSPKSGHDTVSWYQQALGQGPQFIFQYYEEEERQRGNFPDRFSGHQFPNYSSELNVNALLLGDSALYLCASSLRSPSETQYFGPGTRLLVL.